This passage covers 25 T cell receptor beta chains from one sample sequenced in a study of OX40 agonist ivuxolimab in advanced cancers. Only in-frame clones appear in the TCRdb table, and some are missing; sequencing was by immunoSEQ multiplex PCR. Of approximately 89,000 clones listed, just over 85% are singletons. The material was CD4+ or CD8+ T cells sorted from blood, obtained in a trial of the OX40 agonist ivuxolimab. Receptor source: an adult with an advanced solid tumor such as melanoma, head and neck, liver or kidney cancer.

The rearrangement uses TRBV5-4 and TRBJ2-1; 7 bases fit TRBD2. The J segment lost 2 bases and the V segment lost 3 bases, leaving 2 bases of the junction unmatched. The CDR3 has 14 amino acids. The germline CDR1 and CDR2 sequences are SGHNT and YYREEE (reference sequence). The chain's CDR3 is CASSWEGAYNEQFF. The CDR3, as DNA: TGTGCCAGCAGCTGGGAGGGAGCCTACAATGAGCAGTTCTTC.

In DNA, the CDR3 is TGTGCCAGCTCATACGACAGGGGTTGGGATTACAATGAGCAGTTCTTC. It codes for CASSYDRGWDYNEQFF. The chain recombines TRBV18 with TRBJ2-1; 8 bases agree with TRBD1. This CDR3 has 16 amino acids. The trim removed 5 bases at V and 4 bases at J, leaving 10 bases unmatched. CDR1 is KGHSH and CDR2 is LQKENI in the germline V gene.

This clone was seen once. J is TRBJ1-5 and V is TRBV21-1; the table assigns TRBD1, which was not confirmed against the DNA. TRBV21-1 is tagged as a pseudogene. The CDR3 has 16 residues. The DNA for the CDR3 is TGTGCCAGCAGCAAAGCGAGGACAGGGGTCAATCAGCCCCAGCATTTT. The encoded protein is CASSKARTGVNQPQHF.

This clone was seen once. The J gene is TRBJ2-7, the V gene TRBV4-3; D is unclear. The CDR3 length is 14 residues. Trimming removed 1 base at V and 0 bases at J, with 7 bases between. The V gene's germline CDR1 is LGHNA and CDR2 YSLEER. DNA for the CDR3: TGCGCCAGCAGCCAAGGTATTGGCTCCTACGAGCAGTACTTC. This encodes CASSQGIGSYEQYF.

V gene TRBV4-3 combines with J gene TRBJ1-5; the D gene is possibly TRBD1 (5 bases). With 1 base removed from V and 5 bases from J, the gap between germline ends came to 6 bases. Germline V lookup: CDR1 LGHNA, CDR2 YSLEER. This CDR3 contains 13 residues. CDR3 loop: CASSQAGHQPQHF. In DNA form, the CDR3 reads TGCGCCAGCAGCCAAGCGGGGCATCAGCCCCAGCATTTT.

V usage is TRBV28 and J usage is TRBJ2-5, with 9 bases aligning to TRBD1. With 4 bases clipped from V and 7 bases from J, the junction kept 7 bases outside the gene matches. CDR3 length equals 14 residues. Germline V gene lookup returns CDR1 MDHEN and CDR2 SYDVKM. The chain's CDR3 is CASSSGTGWMTQYF. DNA for the CDR3: TGTGCCAGCAGTTCAGGGACAGGGTGGATGACCCAGTACTTC.

This clone has more than one count but fewer than ten. The chain combines TRBV18 with TRBJ2-1; 7 bases agree with TRBD2. CDR1 and CDR2 (germline): KGHSH, LQKENI. The CDR3 consists of 16 residues. V was clipped by 2 bases and J by 9 bases; unmatched bases: 13. The CDR3: CASSPNDPGGGIEQFF. In DNA, the CDR3 is TGTGCCAGCTCACCAAATGATCCGGGAGGAGGGATTGAGCAGTTCTTC. Full variable domain (remainder filled in from reference TRBV18 and TRBJ2-1): NAGVMQNPRHLVRRRGQEARLRCSPMKGHSHVYWYRQLPEEGLKFMVYLQKENIIDESGMPKERFSAEFPKEGPSILRIQQVVRGDSAAYFCASSPNDPGGGIEQFFGPGTRLTVL.

The table lists this clone with a count of one. The CDR3 loop is CASSLDYRDHGYTF. The DNA for the CDR3 is TGTGCCAGCAGCTTAGATTACAGGGACCACGGCTACACCTTC. This sequence joins TRBV7-2 and TRBJ1-2, with D possibly being TRBD1 (6 bases). This CDR3 comprises 14 residues. V was trimmed by 1 base and J by 8 bases, leaving 14 bases between them. Per the germline V gene, CDR1 is SGHTA and CDR2 is FQGNSA.

The chain has TRBV7-2 and TRBJ2-1; 10 nucleotides match TRBD2. Unmatched junction bases numbered 4, after V lost 5 bases and J lost 3 bases. This CDR3 has 15 amino acids. Germline values: CDR1 SGHTA, CDR2 FQGNSA. The chain's CDR3 is CASSPGLAYYNEQFF. In nucleotides, the CDR3 is TGTGCCAGCAGCCCGGGACTAGCGTACTACAATGAGCAGTTCTTC.

The rearrangement joins TRBV19 to TRBJ1-3; D is perhaps TRBD1 (5 bases). Trimming took 3 bases from V and 12 from J, leaving 18 bases between them. The CDR3 length is 14 residues. The germline gives CDR1 LNHDA, CDR2 SQIVND (reference sequence). CDR3 sequence: CASSIGTVAKGIYF. CDR3 DNA sequence: TGTGCCAGTAGTATCGGGACCGTGGCCAAAGGCATATATTTT.

The rearrangement joins TRBV2 to TRBJ2-6, with TRBD1 matching 8 bases. The CDR3 sequence is 17 residues long. The J segment lost 1 base and the V segment lost 7 bases, leaving 9 bases of the junction unmatched. Germline V lookup: CDR1 SNHLY, CDR2 FYNNEI. The CDR3, as DNA: TGTGCCAGCAACACAGACAGGGGCGGTTCTGGGGCCAACGTCCTGACTTTC. Its protein product is CASNTDRGGSGANVLTF.

The CDR3 DNA follows: TGTGCCAGCCAAGGGGTGGCCCAAGAGACCCAGTACTTC. This codes for CASQGVAQETQYF. The chain recombines TRBV2 with TRBJ2-5; weak D call: TRBD1 (5 bases). This CDR3 contains 13 residues. Trimming removed 8 bases from V and 1 base from J, with 11 bases in between. Germline V lookup: CDR1 SNHLY, CDR2 FYNNEI. The entire variable domain, with the rest obtained from reference TRBV2 and TRBJ2-5, is as follows: EPEVTQTPSHQVTQMGQEVILRCVPISNHLYFYWYRQILGQKVEFLVSFYNNEISEKSEIFDDQFSVERPDGSNFTLKIRSTKLEDSAMYFCASQGVAQETQYFGPGTRLLVL.

V is TRBV11-1 and J is TRBJ2-6, with D perhaps TRBD2 (5 bases). This CDR3 comprises 18 residues. The germline gives CDR1 SGHAT, CDR2 FQDESV (reference sequence). Deletions cut 3 bases from V and 0 bases from J, with 15 bases between. The CDR3 DNA is TGTGCCAGCAGCTTGACGGATCTGGGGAGCTCTGGGGCCAACGTCCTGACTTTC. Its protein is CASSLTDLGSSGANVLTF.

This clone came up once. The chain has TRBV7-3 and TRBJ2-3, with D unresolved. Trimming pared 7 bases from V and 0 bases from J, leaving 11 bases between. This CDR3 is built from 14 residues. Germline V CDR1 and CDR2: SGHTA, FQGTGA. This CDR3 is CASKPHPSTDTQYF. CDR3 coding DNA: TGTGCCAGCAAGCCCCATCCGAGCACAGATACGCAGTATTTT.

V is TRBV5-6 and J is TRBJ1-6, with D unclear. In germline, CDR1 is SGHDT, CDR2 YYEEEE. With 0 bases removed from V and 4 bases from J, the gap between germline ends came to 14 bases. This CDR3 region has 17 residues. The chain's CDR3 is CASSLGQIRTYNSPLHF. The CDR3, as DNA: TGTGCCAGCAGCTTGGGACAAATCAGGACTTATAATTCACCCCTCCACTTT.

The chain carries TRBV7-9 and TRBJ1-3; no clear D. Germline-derived CDR1 and CDR2 are SEHNR and FQNEAQ (reference sequence). The germline V and J ends were trimmed by 5 bases and 0 bases, with 5 bases remaining between them. This CDR3 comprises 13 residues. As DNA, the CDR3 is TGTGCCAGCAGCGCAAGCTCTGGAAACACCATATATTTT. Its translation: CASSASSGNTIYF.

This rearrangement joins TRBV6-1 to TRBJ1-5; D possibly corresponds to TRBD1 (5 bases). V lost 2 bases, J lost 5 bases, and 13 bases lay in between. The CDR3 contains 15 residues. CDR1 and CDR2 from the germline V gene are MNHNS and SASEGT. DNA of the CDR3: TGTGCCAGCAGTGAAACGGTAGGGGTGTATCAGCCCCAGCATTTT. The encoded protein is CASSETVGVYQPQHF.

In this sample, this clone turned up once. The CDR3, as DNA: TGTGCCAGCAGCCAGACAGGGGCCAATCAGCCCCAGCATTTT. It yields the protein CASSQTGANQPQHF. This chain uses TRBV7-9 with TRBJ1-5; TRBD1 matches at 8 bases. Trimming cost V 5 bases and J 3 bases; bases outside gene matches: 3. The CDR3 spans 14 residues. Germline V gene data show CDR1 as SEHNR and CDR2 as FQNEAQ (reference sequence).

This chain uses TRBV19 with TRBJ2-7; the D gene is possibly TRBD1 (6 bases). The CDR3 loop spans 13 amino acids. V was shortened by 6 bases and J by 4 bases, with 13 bases between the two germline ends. CDR1 is LNHDA, CDR2 SQIVND, per germline (reference sequence). The CDR3 nucleotides are TGTGCCAGTAGCTCTTTGGACAGATACGAGCAGTACTTC. Protein sequence: CASSSLDRYEQYF.

The chain uses TRBV19 and TRBJ2-3; 12 bases line up with TRBD2. Germline loops: CDR1 LNHDA, CDR2 SQIVND (reference sequence). Trimming at V came to 4 bases and at J to 3 bases, leaving 2 bases not matched to a gene. The CDR3 extends over 15 amino acids. The CDR3 coding sequence is TGTGCCAGTAGTACCGGGACTAGCGGGACAGATACGCAGTATTTT. This encodes CASSTGTSGTDTQYF.

The V call is TRBV19, the J call TRBJ2-3; maybe TRBD1 (5 bases). Trimming took 5 bases from V and 0 from J, leaving 12 bases between them. This CDR3 contains 15 residues. Germline lookup yields CDR1 LNHDA and CDR2 SQIVND (reference sequence). In DNA form, the CDR3 reads TGTGCCAGTAGTTCGGTCCAGGGAAGCACAGATACGCAGTATTTT. Residues: CASSSVQGSTDTQYF.

The table lists this clone with a count of one. The rearrangement uses TRBV27 and TRBJ2-2; the D is unclear. Germline V lookup: CDR1 MNHEY, CDR2 SMNVEV (reference sequence). V was pared by 1 base and J by 7 bases, with 10 bases between. The CDR3 runs to 14 residues. CDR3: CASSLLEFGGELFF. The CDR3 nucleotides read TGTGCCAGCAGTTTATTGGAGTTCGGCGGGGAGCTGTTTTTT.

The chain employs TRBV15 and TRBJ2-1; 7 nucleotides agree with TRBD2. V was clipped by 3 bases and J by 7 bases; unmatched bases: 15. The germline CDR1 and CDR2 sequences are LNHNV and YYDKDF (reference sequence). CDR3 length: 17 residues. CDR3 loop: CATSRGYQGSGGNEQFF. CDR3 nucleotide sequence: TGTGCCACCAGCAGGGGATACCAGGGTTCCGGGGGGAATGAGCAGTTCTTC.

The rearrangement joins TRBV4-1 to TRBJ2-1, with TRBD1 matching 7 bases. J gave up 8 bases and V 3 bases, and 7 bases lay outside the gene matches. The germline gives CDR1 MGHRA, CDR2 YSYEKL. The CDR3 is 14 amino acids. The CDR3 coding sequence is TGCGCCAGCAGCCAGAGACAGGGTCGGGATGAGCAGTTCTTC. The encoded protein is CASSQRQGRDEQFF.

The V and J genes are TRBV7-2 and TRBJ1-6; D is undetermined. Germline CDR1 and CDR2: SGHTA and FQGNSA. This CDR3 spans 15 amino acids. With 0 bases removed from V and 5 bases from J, the gap between germline ends came to 8 bases. The CDR3 sequence: CASSLAPGDNSPLHF. The CDR3 DNA follows: TGTGCCAGCAGCTTAGCCCCAGGTGATAATTCACCCCTCCACTTT.